These 32 T cell receptor beta chains came from one sample sequenced in a study of blood T cell repertoires in COVID-19. Assay used: immunoSEQ multiplex PCR; TCRdb lists only in-frame clones, some missing. The sample shows 70,000 to 95,000 clones, 70% to 90% of them seen only once. Material for sequencing was peripheral blood. The receptors come from a woman between 65 and 79 years old with acute or convalescent COVID-19.

The chain employs TRBV11-2 and TRBJ2-1; TRBD2 aligns across 14 bases. This CDR3 is 18 amino acids long. Germline CDR1 SGHAT, CDR2 FQNNGV. With 1 base clipped from V and 1 base from J, the junction kept 3 bases outside the gene matches. This chain's CDR3 is CASSLAGLAGVSYNEQFF. CDR3 DNA sequence: TGTGCCAGCAGCTTAGCGGGACTAGCGGGAGTTTCCTACAATGAGCAGTTCTTC.

This rearrangement joins TRBV5-1 to TRBJ2-1, with 13 bases fitting TRBD2. With V trimmed by 2 bases and J by 7 bases, 6 bases remained unmatched. Per the germline V gene, CDR1 is SGHRS and CDR2 is YFSETQ. The CDR3 is 16 amino acids. Here the CDR3 DNA reads TGCGCCAGCAGCTTCGGACTAGCGGGAGAGGGGAATGAGCAGTTCTTC. Translation gives CASSFGLAGEGNEQFF.

J is TRBJ1-2 and V is TRBV7-2; D remains ambiguous. This CDR3 comprises 14 residues. V lost 3 bases to trimming and J lost 0 bases, with 8 bases between them. Looked up from germline, CDR1 is SGHTA and CDR2 is FQGNSA. The CDR3 loop is CASSLADTNYGYTF. The CDR3 DNA reads as TGTGCCAGCAGCTTGGCAGATACTAACTATGGCTACACCTTC.

This chain links TRBV12-5 with TRBJ2-1; TRBD1 might be the D (6 bases). The CDR3 totals 16 residues. The V gene lost 0 bases and the J gene lost 9 bases, with 18 bases spanning the gap. The germline gives CDR1 LGHNT, CDR2 FRNRAP. In DNA, the CDR3 is TGTGCTAGTGGTTTGGTACTTTCACGGACAGTTGGTGAGCAGTTCTTC. Protein: CASGLVLSRTVGEQFF.

This clone was counted a single time. The chain employs TRBV9 and TRBJ2-2; TRBD2 is a possible D gene (6 bases). CDR1 and CDR2 (germline): SGDLS, YYNGEE. This CDR3 contains 14 residues. V was shortened by 0 bases and J by 4 bases, with 7 bases between the two germline ends. The CDR3, as DNA: TGTGCCAGCAGCGTAGAACTAGCCACCGGGGAGCTGTTTTTT. Protein sequence: CASSVELATGELFF. Looking up the rest from reference TRBV9 and TRBJ2-2 gives the full variable domain: DSGVTQTPKHLITATGQRVTLRCSPRSGDLSVYWYQQSLDQGLQFLIQYYNGEERAKGNILERFSAQQFPDLHSELNLSSLELGDSALYFCASSVELATGELFFGEGSRLTVL.

V usage is TRBV13 and J usage is TRBJ2-3, with 12 bases aligning to TRBD2. J lost 8 bases, V lost 5 bases, and 17 bases had no gene match. From germline, CDR1 is PRHDT and CDR2 FYEKMQ (reference sequence). CDR3 length equals 18 residues. CDR3 protein: CASSRQTPLAGGPGTQYF. The CDR3 DNA follows: TGTGCCAGCAGCCGTCAAACCCCCCTAGCGGGGGGGCCCGGTACGCAGTATTTT.

The chain joins TRBV6-6 to TRBJ2-4; 9 nucleotides align to TRBD2. V trimming: 5 bases; J trimming: 3 bases; junction bases outside the gene matches: 11. The CDR3 is made up of 17 amino acids. Germline V gene data show CDR1 as MNHNY and CDR2 as SVGAGI (reference sequence). This chain's CDR3 is CASSLHGGTSFKNIQYF. The CDR3 DNA reads TGTGCCAGCAGTCTCCATGGGGGGACTAGCTTCAAAAACATTCAGTACTTC.

The V gene is TRBV24-1, the J gene TRBJ2-2; 8 bases are a match to TRBD2. CDR1 KGHDR and CDR2 SFDVKD come from the germline V gene. This CDR3 is built from 17 residues. V trimming: 4 bases; J trimming: 7 bases; junction bases outside the gene matches: 13. The CDR3 DNA follows: TGTGCCACCAGTGAGACTCCCCGGGGGGGCCGTATCGGGGAGCTGTTTTTT. It codes for CATSETPRGGRIGELFF.

The chain carries TRBV5-8 and TRBJ2-7; no clear D. There are 10 residues in the CDR3. In germline, CDR1 is SGHTS, CDR2 YDEGEE. Trimming shortened V by 5 bases and J by 4 bases, and 4 bases separated the two germline ends. DNA of the CDR3: TGTGCCAGCAGATCATACGAGCAGTACTTC. Its translation is CASRSYEQYF. Based on the CDR3 plus reference TRBV5-8 and TRBJ2-7, the full variable domain is EAGVTQSPTHLIKTRGQQATLRCSPISGHTSVYWYQQALGLGLQFLLWYDEGEERNRGNFPPRFSGRQFPNYSSELNVNALELEDSALYLCASRSYEQYFGPGTRLTVT.

This chain's CDR3 is CASRYLQGSTGELFF. The DNA of the CDR3 is TGTGCCAGTAGGTACCTCCAGGGATCCACCGGGGAGCTGTTTTTT. The chain couples TRBV19 to TRBJ2-2; possible D gene TRBD1, 5 bases. Trimming stripped 6 bases from V and 4 bases from J, with 15 bases between. Germline assignment: CDR1 LNHDA and CDR2 SQIVND (reference sequence). This CDR3 contains 15 residues.

This clone was counted once. The chain carries TRBV9 and TRBJ1-1; 7 nucleotides agree with TRBD1. The CDR3 totals 16 residues. Germline V CDR1 and CDR2: SGDLS, YYNGEE. J was trimmed by 5 bases and V by 4 bases; bases with no gene match: 14. The CDR3 nucleotides read TGTGCCAGCAGCAAATCGAGAACAGGGGAGAGGACTGAAGCTTTCTTT. Amino acids: CASSKSRTGERTEAFF.

This clone appeared a single time. The rearrangement links TRBV5-5 to TRBJ2-2; TRBD1 matches 9 bases. V lost 1 base to trimming and J lost 4 bases; unmatched junction nucleotides: 8. CDR1 is SGHKS, CDR2 YYEKEE, per germline (reference sequence). This CDR3 region has 17 residues. The CDR3 coding sequence is TGTGCCAGCAGCTTGCCCGGGACAGGGTGGGGCACCGGGGAGCTGTTTTTT. This translates into CASSLPGTGWGTGELFF.

The rearrangement joins TRBV2 to TRBJ2-7, with 7 bases lining up with TRBD1. This CDR3 region has 14 residues. V gave up 7 bases and J gave up 0 bases; unmatched junction bases: 6. The germline gives CDR1 SNHLY, CDR2 FYNNEI. The CDR3 protein is CASNKPGGSYEQYF. The CDR3 bases are TGTGCCAGCAACAAACCAGGGGGCTCCTACGAGCAGTACTTC.

This chain uses TRBV4-2 with TRBJ2-5; 11 bases match TRBD2. This CDR3 is built from 16 residues. Germline V lookup: CDR1 LGHNA, CDR2 YNFKEQ. The ends lost 1 base at V and 2 bases at J; junction bases unmatched: 3. The CDR3 nucleotides are TGTGCCAGCAGCCAAGGAACTAGCGGGAGACAAGAGACCCAGTACTTC. Translation: CASSQGTSGRQETQYF.

The chain couples TRBV4-1 to TRBJ2-4; 7 positions match TRBD2. CDR3 length equals 17 residues. V lost 0 bases and J lost 0; bases outside the gene matches: 5. In germline, CDR1 is MGHRA, CDR2 YSYEKL. In DNA form, the CDR3 reads TGCGCCAGCAGCCAAGACCCAGCGGGACTAGCCAAAAACATTCAGTACTTC. Its translation: CASSQDPAGLAKNIQYF.

The J gene is TRBJ2-7, the V gene TRBV7-8; D gene ambiguous. Germline CDR1 reads SGHVS; CDR2 reads FQNEAQ. The CDR3 totals 13 residues. Trimming took 0 bases from V and 7 from J, leaving 10 bases between them. CDR3 sequence reads: CASSLAPTSEQYF. The CDR3 DNA is TGTGCCAGCAGCTTAGCTCCTACGTCTGAGCAGTACTTC.

The V call is TRBV6-5, the J call TRBJ2-1; 9 nucleotides agree with TRBD1. Germline CDR1 is MNHEY and CDR2 is SVGAGI. This CDR3 comprises 15 residues. J was trimmed by 10 bases and V by 5 bases; bases with no gene match: 12. This CDR3 reads CASSNRDRVFGEQFF. CDR3 coding DNA: TGTGCCAGCAGTAACCGGGACAGGGTATTTGGGGAGCAGTTCTTC.

The chain is built from TRBV6-1 and TRBJ1-6; D gene ambiguous. Germline loops: CDR1 MNHNS, CDR2 SASEGT. With 2 bases removed from V and 13 bases from J, the gap between germline ends came to 18 bases. This CDR3 has 15 amino acids. The CDR3 here is CASSEWEGVEFPLHF. The CDR3 DNA reads as TGTGCCAGCAGTGAATGGGAGGGTGTTGAATTCCCCCTCCACTTT.

The rearrangement uses TRBV9 and TRBJ1-2; 12 bases map to TRBD1. The CDR3 sequence is 15 residues long. Trimming removed 4 bases from V and 6 bases from J; junction bases left unmatched: 7. CDR1 SGDLS and CDR2 YYNGEE come from the germline V gene. The CDR3 spells CASSKPGQGAHGYTF. The CDR3 bases are TGTGCCAGCAGCAAACCGGGACAGGGGGCGCATGGCTACACCTTC.

V usage is TRBV5-4 and J usage is TRBJ1-2, with 11 bases identical to TRBD1. V lost 3 bases and J lost 4; bases outside the gene matches: 11. The CDR3 runs 17 residues. CDR1 SGHNT and CDR2 YYREEE come from the germline V gene (reference sequence). CDR3 nucleotides: TGTGCCAGCAGCTACGGACAGGGGGCCGTGGTGGTCTATGGCTACACCTTC. It translates to CASSYGQGAVVVYGYTF.

A single count supports this clone. The chain has TRBV18 and TRBJ2-2; D gene ambiguous. The CDR3 runs to 15 residues. The germline V gene encodes CDR1 KGHSH and CDR2 LQKENI. V lost 0 bases and J 1 base, leaving 6 bases between the germline ends. This CDR3 is CASSPPVRNTGELFF. CDR3 DNA: TGTGCCAGCTCACCACCGGTCAGGAACACCGGGGAGCTGTTTTTT.

The genes are TRBV7-8 and TRBJ2-7; TRBD2 agrees at 8 bases. This CDR3 contains 16 residues. After removal of 2 bases from V and 0 bases from J, the junction contained 6 bases not matched to a gene. Germline CDR1 reads SGHVS; CDR2 reads FQNEAQ. The CDR3 region has the DNA TGTGCCAGCAGCTTACTTACTAGCGGAAGCTCCTACGAGCAGTACTTC. Amino acids: CASSLLTSGSSYEQYF.

The chain recombines TRBV3-1 (or the pseudogene TRBV3-2) with TRBJ2-7; D is possibly TRBD1 (6 bases). Germline loops: CDR1 LGHDT, CDR2 YNNKEL (reference sequence). The CDR3 has 15 amino acids. V was cut by 1 base and J by 3 bases, with 13 bases left in between. CDR3 DNA sequence: TGTGCCAGCAGCCAAGGGTACACAGGGATCTACGAGCAGTACTTC. This encodes CASSQGYTGIYEQYF.

J is TRBJ2-4 and V is TRBV7-2; 7 nucleotides match TRBD1. CDR1 is SGHTA, CDR2 FQGNSA, per germline. CDR3 size: 15 residues. With 1 base clipped from V and 4 bases from J, the junction kept 4 bases outside the gene matches. The CDR3 here is CASSLVGTEKNIQYF. CDR3 DNA sequence: TGTGCCAGCAGCTTAGTGGGGACAGAAAAAAACATTCAGTACTTC.

V is TRBV5-5 and J is TRBJ2-7, with D possibly being TRBD1 (6 bases). The germline CDR1 and CDR2 sequences are SGHKS and YYEKEE (reference sequence). V lost 0 bases to trimming and J lost 4 bases, with 23 bases between them. The CDR3 is 18 amino acids. As DNA, the CDR3 is TGTGCCAGCAGCTTGGCCGGACAGTTGACCCGAACCCCTTACGAGCAGTACTTC. Its protein is CASSLAGQLTRTPYEQYF.

V usage is TRBV3-1 (or the pseudogene TRBV3-2) and J usage is TRBJ1-4; possible D gene TRBD1, 5 bases. Germline V CDR1 and CDR2: LGHDT, YNNKEL (reference sequence). The V gene lost 0 bases and the J gene lost 8 bases, with 22 bases spanning the gap. CDR3 size: 18 residues. CDR3: CASSQDGVTGLRGEKLFF. CDR3 DNA: TGTGCCAGCAGCCAAGATGGCGTGACGGGTCTGCGGGGGGAAAAACTGTTTTTT.

The count of this clone is one. The chain links TRBV7-2 to TRBJ1-6, with 8 bases aligning to TRBD1. V gave up 4 bases and J gave up 0 bases; unmatched junction bases: 5. This CDR3 comprises 17 residues. In germline, CDR1 is SGHTA, CDR2 FQGNSA. This chain's CDR3 is CASSSYRGSSYNSPLHF. The CDR3 bases are TGTGCCAGCAGCTCATACAGGGGGTCCTCCTATAATTCACCCCTCCACTTT.

This clone was picked up one time. V gene TRBV3-1 (or the pseudogene TRBV3-2) combines with J gene TRBJ1-1; TRBD1 is a possible D gene (5 bases). With 2 bases removed from V and 1 base from J, the gap between germline ends came to 8 bases. The CDR3 totals 14 residues. Germline V gene lookup returns CDR1 LGHDT and CDR2 YNNKEL (reference sequence). CDR3 DNA: TGTGCCAGCAGCCAAAGGAGGGGGAACACTGAAGCTTTCTTT. Translating gives CASSQRRGNTEAFF.

J is TRBJ2-5 and V is TRBV27; 9 bases agree with TRBD1. CDR3 length: 15 residues. The germline V gene encodes CDR1 MNHEY and CDR2 SMNVEV (reference sequence). Trimming removed 5 bases from V and 6 bases from J; junction bases left unmatched: 10. This CDR3 reads CASSIETGGGKTQYF. CDR3 sequence (DNA): TGTGCCAGCAGTATAGAAACAGGGGGCGGTAAGACCCAGTACTTC.

This chain connects TRBV19 to TRBJ2-6; 7 nucleotides match TRBD2. Per the germline V gene, CDR1 is LNHDA and CDR2 is SQIVND (reference sequence). The CDR3 loop spans 15 amino acids. J lost 2 bases, V lost 4 bases, and 2 bases had no gene match. This chain's CDR3 is CASSKRGTGANVLTF. CDR3 nucleotides: TGTGCCAGTAGTAAGCGGGGAACTGGGGCCAACGTCCTGACTTTC.

The chain is built from TRBV9 and TRBJ1-1; no clear D. V lost 3 bases, J lost 1 base, and 25 bases lay in between. CDR1 SGDLS and CDR2 YYNGEE come from the germline V gene. CDR3 length: 19 residues. CDR3 sequence reads: CASSAPIGLVPGGNTEAFF. The CDR3 nucleotides are TGTGCCAGCAGCGCCCCTATTGGCTTGGTCCCCGGAGGGAACACTGAAGCTTTCTTT.

A few counts support this clone. This chain uses TRBV2 with TRBJ1-2; 7 nucleotides match TRBD1. Trimming removed 7 bases from V and 4 bases from J; junction bases left unmatched: 15. The CDR3 extends over 16 amino acids. Looked up from germline, CDR1 is SNHLY and CDR2 is FYNNEI. The CDR3 sequence: CASIGLPGDSPYGYTF. DNA of the CDR3: TGTGCCAGCATAGGCCTCCCCGGGGACAGTCCCTATGGCTACACCTTC.